Below are 21 T cell receptor beta chains sequenced from a single sample in a study of blood T cells in healthy people across ages. A J-beta primer mix and a sample-barcoded 5' primer were used in a second PCR of about 7 to 12 cycles. In TCRdb, the 5' RACE reads were re-called with MiXCR into one record per CDR3 protein. This table holds about 580,000 distinct CDR3 sequences, more than 45% found once. Material: blood. All receptors derive from a man at least 80 years old in good health.

This clonotype was recorded a few times. The rearrangement joins TRBV4-2 to TRBJ2-7; 7 positions agree with TRBD2. The CDR3 is 15 amino acids. V lost 3 bases and J lost 4; bases outside the gene matches: 9. Germline V gene lookup returns CDR1 LGHNA and CDR2 YNFKEQ. The CDR3 DNA sequence: TGTGCCAGCAGCCAGGCGCTGGAGGGAGGGTACGAGCAGTACTTC. It translates to CASSQALEGGYEQYF.

The rearrangement joins TRBV5-1 to TRBJ2-7; 7 bases match TRBD1. V lost 4 bases and J lost 2; bases outside the gene matches: 9. Per germline, CDR1 SGHRS and CDR2 YFSETQ. CDR3 size: 15 residues. The CDR3 is CASSTRQGSPYEQYF. CDR3 bases: TGCGCCAGCAGCACTCGACAGGGTTCGCCCTACGAGCAGTACTTC.

This clonotype has only a few counts. The chain recombines TRBV7-9 with TRBJ2-3; 16 nucleotides align to TRBD2. Germline assignment: CDR1 SEHNR and CDR2 FQNEAQ (reference sequence). This CDR3 region has 18 residues. V shed 8 bases, J shed 2 bases, and the junction held 10 bases outside the gene matches. CDR3: CASPPGLAGGAYTDTQYF. Here the CDR3 DNA reads TGTGCCAGCCCCCCGGGACTAGCGGGGGGGGCCTACACAGATACGCAGTATTTT.

The V call is TRBV20-1, the J call TRBJ2-1; D tentatively fits TRBD1 or TRBD2 (5 bases each). This CDR3 spans 12 amino acids. Trimming took 6 bases from V and 6 from J, leaving 12 bases between them. CDR1 and CDR2 from the germline V gene are DFQATT and SNEGSKA (reference sequence). CDR3 loop: CSALGASNEQFF. DNA of the CDR3: TGCAGTGCCCTCGGGGCATCCAATGAGCAGTTCTTC.

This clonotype was counted a single time. This chain uses TRBV11-1 with TRBJ2-5; D might be TRBD2 (5 bases). Germline V lookup: CDR1 SGHAT, CDR2 FQDESV (reference sequence). Trimming left V 4 bases short and J 5 bases short, with 11 bases between. The CDR3 has 13 residues. CDR3 DNA: TGTGCCAGCAGCTGGACTCCCCGGGAGACCCAGTACTTC. As protein: CASSWTPRETQYF.

Details on this clonotype: One end of the junction fails to match germline, which may point to a read error. The rearrangement links TRBV29-1 to TRBJ2-1, with D possibly matching TRBD1 (5 bases). Germline assignment: CDR1 SQVTM and CDR2 ANQGSEA. The CDR3 totals 17 residues. The CDR3 region has the DNA TGCAGCGTTGGGGGCAGAGATGGGGATCCTACCTACAAGGAGCAGTTCTTC. Translating it yields CSVGGRDGDPTYKEQFF.

The table lists this clonotype with a few counts. The rearrangement links TRBV7-3 to TRBJ1-6, with D possibly matching TRBD1 (5 bases). V dropped 5 bases and J dropped 5 bases, with 19 bases sitting between them. The CDR3 consists of 17 residues. Germline CDR1 and CDR2: SGHTA and FQGTGA. The CDR3 coding sequence is TGTGCCAGCAGCCCCCCGACAGCGGATGGGCATAATTCACCCCTCCACTTT. As protein: CASSPPTADGHNSPLHF.

The J gene is TRBJ2-3, the V gene TRBV24-1, with D perhaps TRBD1 or TRBD2 (5 bases each). The V end was cut by 8 bases, the J end by 0 bases, with 11 bases between. The CDR3 loop spans 14 amino acids. Germline loops: CDR1 KGHDR, CDR2 SFDVKD. CDR3 DNA sequence: TGTGCCACCAAAGGGACGGAAAGCACAGATACGCAGTATTTT. Translating gives CATKGTESTDTQYF.

The V and J genes are TRBV7-2 and TRBJ1-4, with a tentative D call TRBD1 (6 bases). The germline CDR1 and CDR2 sequences are SGHTA and FQGNSA. The CDR3 has 15 amino acids. Trimming removed 4 bases at V and 7 bases at J, with 16 bases between. This chain's CDR3 is CASSYPGAGREKLFF. The DNA for the CDR3 is TGTGCCAGCAGCTACCCAGGGGCCGGGCGTGAAAAACTGTTTTTT.

In the case of this clonotype: Since a much larger clone is just one base distant, this may be a read error. V is TRBV6-6 and J is TRBJ2-3, with 7 bases aligning to TRBD1. The CDR3 is made up of 16 amino acids. Germline V CDR1 and CDR2: MNHNY, SVGAGI (reference sequence). Trimming at V came to 7 bases and at J to 0 bases, leaving 10 bases not matched to a gene. The CDR3 reads CASTRAQGQSTDTQYF. The CDR3 bases are TGTGCCAGCACTCGGGCTCAGGGACAGAGCACAGATACGCAGTATTTT.

This clonotype has more than one count but fewer than ten. V and J are TRBV20-1 and TRBJ2-7, with D perhaps TRBD2 (7 bases). Trimming took off 1 base at V and 2 bases at J, with 12 bases between the two ends. The CDR3 totals 14 residues. Germline V gene sequence: CDR1 DFQATT, CDR2 SNEGSKA (reference sequence). The CDR3 loop reads CSARGGGGPYEQYF. The CDR3 DNA reads as TGCAGTGCTAGAGGTGGCGGGGGCCCCTACGAGCAGTACTTC.

The chain has TRBV29-1 and TRBJ2-3, with 12 nucleotides matching TRBD1. With 8 bases clipped from V and 5 bases from J, the junction kept 11 bases outside the gene matches. This CDR3 is 15 amino acids long. Germline values: CDR1 SQVTM, CDR2 ANQGSEA. The CDR3: CSFAGTGGAGDTQYF. CDR3 nucleotides: TGCAGCTTCGCCGGGACAGGGGGCGCAGGAGATACGCAGTATTTT.

This clonotype occurred once. The gene calls are TRBV7-8 and TRBJ2-1; 8 bases map to TRBD1. Germline CDR1 SGHVS, CDR2 FQNEAQ. Trimming at V came to 0 bases and at J to 3 bases, leaving 10 bases not matched to a gene. This CDR3 is built from 18 residues. The CDR3 region is CASSLAFRGQDYYNEQFF. The CDR3 region has the DNA TGTGCCAGCAGCTTAGCCTTCAGGGGACAGGATTACTACAATGAGCAGTTCTTC.

The rearrangement uses TRBV29-1 and TRBJ2-3; 7 bases match TRBD2. CDR3 length equals 14 residues. J was trimmed by 0 bases and V by 4 bases; bases with no gene match: 4. Germline CDR1 and CDR2: SQVTM and ANQGSEA. CDR3 coding DNA: TGCAGCGTTGGGCTAGCGGATAGCACAGATACGCAGTATTTT. Amino acid sequence: CSVGLADSTDTQYF.

The chain links TRBV12-3 or TRBV12-4 to TRBJ2-5, with a weak D call TRBD1 (6 bases). The CDR3 extends over 15 amino acids. The germline V and J ends were trimmed by 6 bases and 5 bases, with 19 bases remaining between them. In nucleotides, the CDR3 is TGTGCCAGCAGCTACGGTGGGGGCTCGGCCGAGACCCAGTACTTC. Residues: CASSYGGGSAETQYF.

This clonotype was observed a handful of times. The V call is TRBV12-3 or TRBV12-4, the J call TRBJ1-5; D remains unclear. This CDR3 region has 12 residues. Trimming took off 6 bases at V and 4 bases at J, with 7 bases between the two ends. In nucleotides, the CDR3 is TGTGCCAGCAGCCTCATGAATCAGCCCCAGCATTTT. Translating gives CASSLMNQPQHF.

There are a few counts of this clonotype. The chain uses TRBV28 and TRBJ2-3; D perhaps matches TRBD1 (6 bases). V was clipped by 5 bases and J by 2 bases, with 14 bases between them. The germline V gene encodes CDR1 MDHEN and CDR2 SYDVKM. The length of the CDR3 is 15 residues. CDR3 sequence: CASSPYGTPTDTQYF. Here the CDR3 DNA reads TGTGCCAGCAGTCCCTACGGGACACCCACAGATACGCAGTATTTT.

This clonotype was found a few times. The J gene is TRBJ1-2, the V gene TRBV2; tentative D call: TRBD1 (6 bases). CDR1 is SNHLY and CDR2 is FYNNEI in the germline V gene. The CDR3 has 13 residues. The V and J ends lost 8 bases and 2 bases respectively, with 12 bases between them. This chain's CDR3 is CASGSQGNYGYTF. CDR3 nucleotides: TGTGCCAGCGGAAGTCAGGGGAACTATGGCTACACCTTC.

The V gene is TRBV5-6, the J gene TRBJ2-3; 7 bases agree with TRBD2. The ends lost 0 bases at V and 5 bases at J; junction bases unmatched: 6. Germline CDR1 reads SGHDT; CDR2 reads YYEEEE. CDR3 length: 15 amino acids. CDR3 coding DNA: TGTGCCAGCAGCTTGGTTAGGACGGGGGGAGATACGCAGTATTTT. As protein: CASSLVRTGGDTQYF.

V usage is TRBV6-6 and J usage is TRBJ2-3; a possible D gene is TRBD1 (5 bases). Germline V gene lookup returns CDR1 MNHNY and CDR2 SVGAGI (reference sequence). CDR3 length: 17 residues. V lost 2 bases to trimming and J lost 5 bases, with 20 bases between them. This CDR3 is CASSYPFVDKGLDTQYF. In DNA form, the CDR3 reads TGTGCCAGCAGTTACCCATTCGTGGACAAGGGTTTAGATACGCAGTATTTT.

For the CDR3, the DNA is TGTGCCAGCAGTGAAGACTACCAACAAGAGACCCAGTACTTC. It codes for CASSEDYQQETQYF. V and J are TRBV2 and TRBJ2-5; no clear D gene. In germline, CDR1 is SNHLY, CDR2 FYNNEI. This CDR3 spans 14 amino acids. Trimming left V 1 base short and J 2 bases short, with 8 bases between.